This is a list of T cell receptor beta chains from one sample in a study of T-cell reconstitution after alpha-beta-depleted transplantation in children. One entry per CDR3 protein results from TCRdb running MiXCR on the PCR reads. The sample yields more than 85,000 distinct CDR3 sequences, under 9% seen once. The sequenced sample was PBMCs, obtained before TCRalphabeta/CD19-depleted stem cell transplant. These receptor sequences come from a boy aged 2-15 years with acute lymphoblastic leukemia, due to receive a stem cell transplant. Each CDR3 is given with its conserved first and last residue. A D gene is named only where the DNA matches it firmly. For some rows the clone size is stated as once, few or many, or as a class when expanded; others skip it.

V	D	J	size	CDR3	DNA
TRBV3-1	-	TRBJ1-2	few	CASSPSGVNYGYTF	TGTGCCAGCAGCCCCTCCGGGGTGAACTATGGCTACACCTTC
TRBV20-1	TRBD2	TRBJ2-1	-	CSASGASGGRVHEQFF	TGCAGTGCTAGCGGGGCTAGCGGGGGGCGGGTCCATGAGCAGTTCTTC
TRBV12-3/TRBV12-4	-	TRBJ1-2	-	CASSKEARVAYGYTF	TGTGCCAGCAGCAAAGAAGCCAGGGTTGCGTATGGCTACACCTTC
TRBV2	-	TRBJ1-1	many	CASSHYSKADTEAFF	TGTGCCAGCAGTCATTACAGCAAAGCGGACACTGAAGCTTTCTTT
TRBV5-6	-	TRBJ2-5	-	CASSLELAGGMETQYF	TGTGCCAGCAGCTTGGAGCTAGCTGGAGGGATGGAGACCCAGTACTTC
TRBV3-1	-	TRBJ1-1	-	CASSQEGGTEAFF	TGTGCCAGCAGCCAAGAAGGGGGCACTGAAGCTTTCTTT
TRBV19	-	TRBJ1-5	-	CASSIDRGAAGPQHF	TGTGCCAGTAGTATAGACAGGGGCGCTGCGGGGCCCCAGCATTTT
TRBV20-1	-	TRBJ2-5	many	CSAENQETQYF	TGCAGTGCAGAGAACCAAGAGACCCAGTACTTC
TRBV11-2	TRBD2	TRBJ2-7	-	CASSRTGTSGGLYYEQYF	TGTGCCAGCAGCCGCACCGGGACTAGCGGGGGCCTATACTACGAGCAGTACTTC
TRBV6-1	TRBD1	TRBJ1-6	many	CASSENGQGLNSPLHF	TGTGCCAGCAGTGAGAATGGACAGGGGCTCAATTCACCCCTCCACTTT
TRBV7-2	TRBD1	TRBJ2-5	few	CASSLSGTGGGETQYF	TGTGCCAGCAGCTTGTCCGGGACAGGGGGCGGAGAGACCCAGTACTTC
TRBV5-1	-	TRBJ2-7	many	CASSSEGYEQYF	TGCGCCAGCAGCTCCGAGGGCTACGAGCAGTACTTC
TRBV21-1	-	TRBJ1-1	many	CASSKWTGDHRDTEAFF	TGTGCCAGCAGCAAGTGGACAGGGGACCATCGGGACACTGAAGCTTTCTTT
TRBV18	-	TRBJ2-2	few	CASSPQATTGELFF	TGTGCCAGCTCACCACAGGCCACCACCGGGGAGCTGTTTTTT
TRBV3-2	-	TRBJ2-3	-	CASSRGTSGGAVVSTDTQYF	TGTGCCAGCAGCCGAGGGACTAGCGGGGGGGCAGTAGTGAGCACAGATACGCAGTATTTT
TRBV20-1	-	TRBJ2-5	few	CSARGTDSLQETQYF	TGCAGTGCTAGAGGGACGGACAGCCTACAAGAGACCCAGTACTTC
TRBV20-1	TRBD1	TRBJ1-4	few	CSAGRTGGTTNEKLFF	TGCAGTGCTGGACGGACAGGGGGAACAACTAATGAAAAACTGTTTTTT
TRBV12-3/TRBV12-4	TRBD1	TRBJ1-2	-	CASSSDRGGYTF	TGTGCCAGCAGTTCGGACAGGGGAGGCTACACCTTC
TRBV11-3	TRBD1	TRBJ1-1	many	CASNRDRENTEAFF	TGTGCCAGCAACCGGGACAGGGAGAACACTGAAGCTTTCTTT
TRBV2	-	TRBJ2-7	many	CASTLDVYEQYF	TGTGCCAGCACCTTGGACGTCTACGAGCAGTACTTC
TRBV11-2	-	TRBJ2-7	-	CASSLGRMSYEQYF	TGTGCCAGCAGCTTAGGACGGATGTCCTACGAGCAGTACTTC
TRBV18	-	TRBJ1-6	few	CASSPRSPGWSNSPLHF	TGTGCCAGCTCACCAAGATCCCCAGGGTGGAGTAATTCACCCCTCCACTTT
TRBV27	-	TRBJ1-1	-	CASSFLGGSTEAFF	TGTGCCAGCAGTTTCCTCGGGGGAAGCACTGAAGCTTTCTTT
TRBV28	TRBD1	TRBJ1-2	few	CASSSGTVNYGYTF	TGTGCCAGCAGCTCCGGGACAGTAAACTATGGCTACACCTTC
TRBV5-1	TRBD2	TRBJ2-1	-	CASSPGGVPGNEQFF	TGCGCCAGCAGCCCGGGAGGGGTGCCGGGCAATGAGCAGTTCTTC
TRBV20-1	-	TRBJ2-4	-	CSASRGAPLGSKNIQYF	TGCAGTGCTTCCAGAGGGGCGCCACTGGGAAGCAAAAACATTCAGTACTTC
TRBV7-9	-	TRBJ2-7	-	CASSPGSGGFYEQYF	TGTGCCAGCAGCCCCGGGTCCGGGGGTTTTTACGAGCAGTACTTC
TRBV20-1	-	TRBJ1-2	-	CSARDWSPGQYGYTF	TGCAGTGCTAGAGATTGGTCCCCCGGGCAGTATGGCTACACCTTC
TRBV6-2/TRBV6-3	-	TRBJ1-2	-	CASRPRSNYGYTF	TGTGCCAGCAGGCCACGTTCCAACTATGGCTACACCTTC
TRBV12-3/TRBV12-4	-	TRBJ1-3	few	CASSRGGWTGNTIYF	TGTGCCAGCAGCCGAGGGGGGTGGACAGGAAACACCATATATTTT
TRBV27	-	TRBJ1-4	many	CASSPTGVGKLFF	TGTGCCAGCAGTCCGACCGGAGTTGGAAAACTGTTTTTT
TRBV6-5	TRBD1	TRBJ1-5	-	CASSFSGQGYQPQHF	TGTGCCAGCAGTTTTTCGGGACAGGGGTATCAGCCCCAGCATTTT
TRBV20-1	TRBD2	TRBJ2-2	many	CSVQRGGDSGELFF	TGCAGTGTCCAGCGGGGGGGCGATTCCGGGGAGCTGTTTTTT
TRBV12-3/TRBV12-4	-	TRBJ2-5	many	CASSLIETQYF	TGTGCCAGCAGTTTAATAGAGACCCAGTACTTC
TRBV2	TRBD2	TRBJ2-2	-	CASRAGRGGTGELFF	TGTGCCAGCAGGGCGGGACGGGGAGGGACCGGGGAGCTGTTTTTT
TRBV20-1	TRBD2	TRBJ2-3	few	CSASGRAGGITDTQYF	TGCAGTGCTAGTGGACGGGCGGGGGGCATCACAGATACGCAGTATTTT
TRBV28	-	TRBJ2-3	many	CASSLGGAGSDTQYF	TGTGCCAGCAGTTTGGGGGGCGCAGGGTCAGATACGCAGTATTTT
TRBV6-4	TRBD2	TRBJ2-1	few	CASSEQTSGENEQFF	TGTGCCAGCAGTGAACAGACTAGCGGGGAGAATGAGCAGTTCTTC
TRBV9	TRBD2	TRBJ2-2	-	CASSDRSGGAPGELFF	TGTGCCAGCAGCGACCGGAGCGGGGGGGCCCCCGGGGAGCTGTTTTTT
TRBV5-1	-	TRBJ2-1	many	CASSSSGDSYNEQFF	TGCGCCAGCAGCTCGTCAGGGGACTCCTACAATGAGCAGTTCTTC
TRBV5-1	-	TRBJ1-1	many	CASRLGGNTEAFF	TGCGCCAGCAGACTGGGGGGAAACACTGAAGCTTTCTTT
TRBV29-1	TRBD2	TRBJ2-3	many	CSVDFSSGGADTQYF	TGCAGCGTTGACTTTTCTAGCGGGGGGGCAGATACGCAGTATTTT
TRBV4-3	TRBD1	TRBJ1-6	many	CASSLSDGTGGSSYNSPLHF	TGCGCCAGCAGCCTCTCAGATGGGACAGGGGGGAGCTCCTATAATTCACCCCTCCACTTT
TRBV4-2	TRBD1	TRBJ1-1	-	CASSQATGVGTEAFF	TGTGCCAGCAGCCAAGCTACAGGGGTCGGCACTGAAGCTTTCTTT
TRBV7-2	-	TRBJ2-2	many	CASSLVAAQNGELFF	TGTGCCAGCAGCTTAGTGGCAGCTCAAAACGGGGAGCTGTTTTTT
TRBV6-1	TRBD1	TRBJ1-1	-	CASRGTGTDEAFF	TGTGCCAGCAGAGGTACCGGGACAGATGAAGCTTTCTTT
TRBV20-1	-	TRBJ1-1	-	CSAPRTGRGRGTEAFF	TGCAGTGCTCCTAGAACGGGCCGAGGGCGTGGCACTGAAGCTTTCTTT
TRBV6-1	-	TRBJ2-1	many	CASSEGGSSYNEQFF	TGTGCCAGCAGTGAAGGGGGGAGCTCCTACAATGAGCAGTTCTTC